A selection of T cell receptor beta chains follows, all from one sample in a study of blood T cell repertoires in COVID-19. Method: immunoSEQ multiplex PCR; TCRdb's copy keeps in-frame clones and lacks some. The repertoire consists of around 180,000 clones, with more than 70% occurring once and the leading ten covering 3.5% to 4.5%. The specimen was peripheral blood. The receptors were sampled from a human donor in a cohort sampled during active COVID-19. Both conserved end residues are trimmed from each CDR3. Fields, in order: CDR3 protein, V gene, clone size. Size is stated for part of the rows, as once, few or many counts, or as a class when the clone is expanded.

CDR3: ASRPPGGLGYEQY; V: TRBV2; size: NA
CDR3: ASSEGAGVSYEQY; V: TRBV6-1; size: NA
CDR3: ASSQGDRALLNEKLF; V: TRBV4-2; size: NA
CDR3: ASSPRTGASSYNEQF; V: TRBV7-9; size: NA
CDR3: ASSPGQGTQY; V: TRBV11-3; size: NA
CDR3: AWRLTGTGNYGYT; V: TRBV30; size: NA
CDR3: ASSIGGLATSTDTQY; V: TRBV9; size: NA
CDR3: ASSSRQGGRPDTQY; V: TRBV27; size: NA
CDR3: ASSPGTSWDNEQF; V: TRBV6-5; size: NA
CDR3: SAWDSYEQY; V: TRBV29-1; size: NA
CDR3: ASSWGAGGYNEQF; V: TRBV6-2/TRBV6-3; size: NA
CDR3: ASSLSGLAGGLYNEQF; V: TRBV19; size: NA
CDR3: ASRGQGRANQPQH; V: TRBV6-5; size: NA
CDR3: ASRPPAGLSSYEQY; V: TRBV6-2/TRBV6-3; size: NA
CDR3: ASSPSGETQY; V: TRBV5-6; size: once
CDR3: ASSKSSGRTTGELF; V: TRBV9; size: NA
CDR3: ASSPIRLAGNTGELF; V: TRBV27; size: NA
CDR3: ASTPPAADTQY; V: TRBV12-3/TRBV12-4; size: NA
CDR3: ASSLTRGEKLF; V: TRBV18; size: NA
CDR3: ASSSLAGGPDEQY; V: TRBV18; size: NA
CDR3: ASSKQVSSTDTQY; V: TRBV19; size: NA
CDR3: ASSLVNQEESYGYT; V: TRBV5-4; size: few
CDR3: ASRLRADTQY; V: TRBV12-3/TRBV12-4; size: NA
CDR3: ASSIRPGTGPIYGYT; V: TRBV19; size: NA
CDR3: ARRETGNNSPLH; V: TRBV14; size: NA
CDR3: ASSSKQGKKNIQY; V: TRBV6-2/TRBV6-3; size: NA
CDR3: ASSFPGVQSYGYT; V: TRBV7-2; size: NA
CDR3: ASSFRDYTDTQY; V: TRBV7-9; size: NA
CDR3: ASRRTGESNQPQH; V: TRBV28; size: NA
CDR3: ASSQDHSGHEQY; V: TRBV4-1; size: once
CDR3: ASSVSTGGQGSYEQY; V: TRBV2; size: NA
CDR3: ASSPQEGARDTQY; V: TRBV18; size: NA
CDR3: ASSVVSSNEQF; V: TRBV9; size: NA
CDR3: ASSSEGGHYNEQF; V: TRBV11-2; size: NA
CDR3: ASSLRVRDTEAF; V: TRBV6-2/TRBV6-3; size: NA
CDR3: ASSPRPGQNTGELF; V: TRBV4-1; size: NA
CDR3: ASSPSGPTSDEQY; V: TRBV5-4; size: NA
CDR3: ASSPGGTSGMSGELF; V: TRBV9; size: NA
CDR3: ASRPGTGRSGANVLT; V: TRBV2; size: NA
CDR3: ASSAPGQKAPQH; V: TRBV18; size: NA
CDR3: ASSLVQAPRQY; V: TRBV7-9; size: NA
CDR3: ASSLSLAGGRGTQY; V: TRBV7-2; size: NA
CDR3: SVERGGRDEQY; V: TRBV29-1; size: once
CDR3: ASSRTSRANTGELF; V: TRBV5-4; size: few
CDR3: ASSQDRDRGCNQPQH; V: TRBV3-1/TRBV3-2; size: NA
CDR3: ASSQRALGTEYNEQF; V: TRBV4-1; size: NA